The clone carrying this TCR beta chain has a single count. Its antigen remains unknown. This table comes from immunoSEQ multiplex PCR, and its TCRdb copy is limited to in-frame clones, with some not included. The sample holds 2 million to 2.5 million clones; roughly 94% are singletons and the top ten take roughly 0.13%. Germline V lookup: CDR1 SNHLY, CDR2 FYNNEI. The trim removed 11 bases at V and 2 bases at J, leaving 6 bases unmatched. The CDR3 length is 13 residues. This sample was included in a study of shared clonotypes between healthy human individuals. Broader study findings: Generation probabilities of non-shared clonotypes were lower (relative to those shared by all four donors).

This sequence joins TRBV2 and TRBJ1-2; 9 nucleotides agree with TRBD1. The sequence derives from a man aged 18 to 30 in good health. Sequencing was carried out using naive CD4+ T cells sorted from blood. The subset: CD45RA+ positively selected. The DNA of the CDR3 is TGTGCCGGAGCCGGGACAGGGAACTATGGCTACACCTTC. It is translated as CAGAGTGNYGYTF. Based on the CDR3 plus reference TRBV2 and TRBJ1-2, the full variable domain is EPEVTQTPSHQVTQMGQEVILRCVPISNHLYFYWYRQILGQKVEFLVSFYNNEISEKSEIFDDQFSVERPDGSNFTLKIRSTKLEDSAMYFCAGAGTGNYGYTFGSGTRLTVV.